Sequencing of this T cell receptor (beta chain) was carried out in a study of beta chain features in type 1 diabetes. Turning to the study itself: Cell yields, age and gender were similar between patients and healthy donors. Analysis included 107,917,701 sorted cells drawn from all samples.

All of the isolated RNA was reverse transcribed, so expressed TCRB transcripts were sequenced. Repertoires were generated with immunoSEQ multiplex PCR, while TCRdb's copy carries only in-frame clones and drops some. The data contain under 400,000 clones, roughly 21% of them seen just once; the ten biggest clones take up about 0.044%. Overall study results and limits: In the patient group, naive, central memory and Treg TCRB repertoires seemed more alike than in the healthy donor group.

About this clone itself: Its specificity is not known. Germline is not matched at one junction end, which may reflect a read error.

This receptor was taken from a woman aged 18-29 years in good health. The sequenced sample consisted of naive CD4+ T cells from blood.

The CDR3 nucleotides are TGTGCCAGCAGCGGCGGGCAGGTTCGCACAGATACGCAGTATTTT. Translated: CASSGGQVRTDTQYF. V is TRBV5-1 and J is TRBJ2-3; weak D call: TRBD2 (5 bases). CDR3 size: 15 residues. The germline gives CDR1 SGHRS, CDR2 YFSETQ.